Here is one TCR beta chain with its context. Its antigen remains unidentified. The data are from a study of cytomegalovirus exposure and HLA in healthy donors. There are 18 residues in the CDR3. From germline, CDR1 is SGHTS and CDR2 YDEGEE. Unmatched junction bases numbered 11, after V lost 3 bases and J lost 4 bases. Some clones are missing from TCRdb's copy, which holds only in-frame ones; the method was immunoSEQ multiplex PCR. Seen here are 60,000 to 75,000 clones, approximately 95% observed once, and the top ten hold about 7%. Study-wide results and caveats: A few of the chains that were CMV-associated were confirmed in vitro to be specific for CMV antigens.

This TCR was recovered from a woman under 30 in good health and CMV-seropositive. The rearrangement uses TRBV5-8 and TRBJ2-3; the match to TRBD2 covers 13 bases. The material sequenced was PBMCs. The CDR3 region has the DNA TGTGCCAGCAGCTCTACCTTTAGGACTAGCGGGGGACCAGATACGCAGTATTTT. Translating gives CASSSTFRTSGGPDTQYF.